This T cell receptor beta chain was sequenced in a study of shared clonotypes between healthy human individuals. General study points: Generation probabilities of non-shared clonotypes were lower (relative to those shared by all four donors). Limited genetic and exposure-history diversity came from having few donors.

In the case of this clone: Its antigen is undetermined.

Only in-frame clones appear in the TCRdb table, and some are missing; sequencing was by immunoSEQ multiplex PCR. This sample has around 550,000 clones, with 96% found just once. This sequence was found in a woman in her 30s in good health. The sample consisted of naive CD4+ T cells sorted from blood. Regarding subset: CD45RA+ positively selected.

The CDR3 loop reads CASSSLGQGSLEQYF. CDR3 coding DNA: TGTGCCAGCAGTTCTTTGGGACAGGGATCTCTCGAGCAGTACTTC. The chain uses TRBV28 and TRBJ2-7; 9 positions match TRBD1. The CDR3 consists of 15 residues. Trimming at V came to 4 bases and at J to 6 bases, leaving 10 bases not matched to a gene. The germline CDR1 and CDR2 sequences are MDHEN and SYDVKM.